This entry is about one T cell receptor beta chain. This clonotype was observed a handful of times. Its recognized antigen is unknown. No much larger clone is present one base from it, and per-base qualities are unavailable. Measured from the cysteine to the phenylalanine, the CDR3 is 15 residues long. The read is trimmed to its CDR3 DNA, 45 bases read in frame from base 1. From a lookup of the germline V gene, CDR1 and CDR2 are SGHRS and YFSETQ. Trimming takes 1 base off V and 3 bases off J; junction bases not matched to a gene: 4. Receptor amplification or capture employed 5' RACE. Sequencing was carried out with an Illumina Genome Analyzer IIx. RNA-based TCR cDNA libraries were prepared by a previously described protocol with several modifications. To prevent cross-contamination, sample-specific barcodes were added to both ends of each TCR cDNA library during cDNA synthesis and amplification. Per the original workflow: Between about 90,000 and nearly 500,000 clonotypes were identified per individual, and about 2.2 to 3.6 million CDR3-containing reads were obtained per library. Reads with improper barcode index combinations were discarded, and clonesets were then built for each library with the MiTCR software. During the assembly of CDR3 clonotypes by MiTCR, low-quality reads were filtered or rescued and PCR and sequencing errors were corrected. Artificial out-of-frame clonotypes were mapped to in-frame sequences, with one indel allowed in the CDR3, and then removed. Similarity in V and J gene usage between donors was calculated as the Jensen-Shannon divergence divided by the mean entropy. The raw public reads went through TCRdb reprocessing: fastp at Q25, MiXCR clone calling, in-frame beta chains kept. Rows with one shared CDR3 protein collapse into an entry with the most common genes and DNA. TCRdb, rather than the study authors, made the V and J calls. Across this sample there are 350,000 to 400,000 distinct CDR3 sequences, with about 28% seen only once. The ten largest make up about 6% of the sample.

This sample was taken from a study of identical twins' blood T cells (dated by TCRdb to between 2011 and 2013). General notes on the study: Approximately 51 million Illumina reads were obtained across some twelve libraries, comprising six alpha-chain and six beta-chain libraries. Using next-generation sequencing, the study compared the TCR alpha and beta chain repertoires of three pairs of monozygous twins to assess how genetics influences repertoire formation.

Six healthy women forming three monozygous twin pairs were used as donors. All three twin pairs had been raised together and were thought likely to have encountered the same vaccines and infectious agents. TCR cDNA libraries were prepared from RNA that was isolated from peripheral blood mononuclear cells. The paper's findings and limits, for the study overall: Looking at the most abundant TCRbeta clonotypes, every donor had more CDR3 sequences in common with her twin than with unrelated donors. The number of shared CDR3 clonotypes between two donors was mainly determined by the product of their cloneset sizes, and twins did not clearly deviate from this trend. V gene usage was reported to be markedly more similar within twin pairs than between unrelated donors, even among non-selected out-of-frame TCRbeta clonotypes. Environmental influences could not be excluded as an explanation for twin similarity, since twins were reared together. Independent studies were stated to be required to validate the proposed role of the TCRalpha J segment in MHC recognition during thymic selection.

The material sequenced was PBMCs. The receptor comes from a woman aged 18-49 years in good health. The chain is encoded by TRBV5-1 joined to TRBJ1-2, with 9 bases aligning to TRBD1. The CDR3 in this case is CASSLRDRDYYGYTF. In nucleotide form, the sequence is TGCGCCAGCAGCTTGAGGGACAGGGATTACTATGGCTACACCTTC.